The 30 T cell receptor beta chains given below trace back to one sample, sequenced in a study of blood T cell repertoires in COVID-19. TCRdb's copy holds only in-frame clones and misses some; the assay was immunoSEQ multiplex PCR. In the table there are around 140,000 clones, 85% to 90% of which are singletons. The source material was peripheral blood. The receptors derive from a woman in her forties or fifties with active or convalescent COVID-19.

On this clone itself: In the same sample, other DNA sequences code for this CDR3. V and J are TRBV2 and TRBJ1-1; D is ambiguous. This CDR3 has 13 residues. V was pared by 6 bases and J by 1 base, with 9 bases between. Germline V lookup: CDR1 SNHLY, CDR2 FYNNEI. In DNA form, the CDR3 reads TGTGCCAGCAGCGGGGATTCGAACACTGAAGCTTTCTTT. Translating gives CASSGDSNTEAFF.

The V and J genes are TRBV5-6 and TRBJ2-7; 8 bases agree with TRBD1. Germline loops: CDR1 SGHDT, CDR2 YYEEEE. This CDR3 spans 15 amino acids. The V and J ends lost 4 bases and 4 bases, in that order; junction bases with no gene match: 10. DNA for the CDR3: TGTGCCAGCAGCCAGGGGGGTGACAGGGGATACGAGCAGTACTTC. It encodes CASSQGGDRGYEQYF. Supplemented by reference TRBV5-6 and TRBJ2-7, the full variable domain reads DAGVTQSPTHLIKTRGQQVTLRCSPKSGHDTVSWYQQALGQGPQFIFQYYEEEERQRGNFPDRFSGHQFPNYSSELNVNALLLGDSALYLCASSQGGDRGYEQYFGPGTRLTVT.

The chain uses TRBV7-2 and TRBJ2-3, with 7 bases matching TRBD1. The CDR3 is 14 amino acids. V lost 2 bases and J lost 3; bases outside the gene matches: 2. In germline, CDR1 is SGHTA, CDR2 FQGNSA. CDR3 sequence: CASSLPQGTDTQYF. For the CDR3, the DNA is TGTGCCAGCAGCTTACCACAGGGGACAGATACGCAGTATTTT.

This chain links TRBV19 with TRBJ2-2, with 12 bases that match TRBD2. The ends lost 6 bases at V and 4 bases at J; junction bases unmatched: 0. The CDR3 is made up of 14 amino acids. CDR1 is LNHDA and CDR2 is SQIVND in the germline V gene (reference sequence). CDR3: CASRGLAGTGELFF. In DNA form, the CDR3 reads TGTGCCAGTAGGGGACTAGCGGGCACCGGGGAGCTGTTTTTT.

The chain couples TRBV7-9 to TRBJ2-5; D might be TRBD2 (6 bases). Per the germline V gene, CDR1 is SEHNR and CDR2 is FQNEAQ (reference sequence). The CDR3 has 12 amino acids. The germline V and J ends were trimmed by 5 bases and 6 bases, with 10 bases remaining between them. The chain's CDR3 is CASSRDWKTQYF. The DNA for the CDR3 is TGTGCCAGCAGCCGGGACTGGAAGACCCAGTACTTC.

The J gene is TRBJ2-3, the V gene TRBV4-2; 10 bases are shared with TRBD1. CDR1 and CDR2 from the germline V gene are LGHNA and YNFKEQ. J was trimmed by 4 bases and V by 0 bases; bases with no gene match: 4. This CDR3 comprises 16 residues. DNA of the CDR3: TGTGCCAGCAGCCAAGATAAAGGACAGGGGGCAGATACGCAGTATTTT. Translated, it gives CASSQDKGQGADTQYF.

The chain's CDR3 is CVGQGGYEQYF. The DNA for the CDR3 is TGTGTTGGCCAGGGAGGTTACGAGCAGTACTTC. The chain has TRBV30 and TRBJ2-7, with D maybe TRBD2 (6 bases). The CDR3 is 11 amino acids. The germline gives CDR1 GTSNPN, CDR2 SVGIG (reference sequence).

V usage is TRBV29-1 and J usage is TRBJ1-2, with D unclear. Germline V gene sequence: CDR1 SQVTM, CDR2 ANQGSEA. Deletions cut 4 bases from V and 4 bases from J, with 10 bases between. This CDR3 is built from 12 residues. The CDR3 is CSVAQSAYGYTF. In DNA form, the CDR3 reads TGCAGCGTTGCACAATCCGCCTATGGCTACACCTTC.

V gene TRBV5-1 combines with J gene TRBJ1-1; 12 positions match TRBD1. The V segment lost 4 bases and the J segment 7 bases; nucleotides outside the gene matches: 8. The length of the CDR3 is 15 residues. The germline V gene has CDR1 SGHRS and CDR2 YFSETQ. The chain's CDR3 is CASSGTGGAGLEAFF. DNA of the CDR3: TGCGCCAGCAGCGGGACAGGGGGCGCGGGTCTTGAAGCTTTCTTT.

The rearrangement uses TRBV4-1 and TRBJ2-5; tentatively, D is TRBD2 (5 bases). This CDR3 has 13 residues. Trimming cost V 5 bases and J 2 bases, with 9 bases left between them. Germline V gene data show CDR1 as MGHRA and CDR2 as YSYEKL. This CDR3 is CASSKLGQETQYF. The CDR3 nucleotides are TGCGCCAGCAGCAAACTAGGGCAAGAGACCCAGTACTTC.

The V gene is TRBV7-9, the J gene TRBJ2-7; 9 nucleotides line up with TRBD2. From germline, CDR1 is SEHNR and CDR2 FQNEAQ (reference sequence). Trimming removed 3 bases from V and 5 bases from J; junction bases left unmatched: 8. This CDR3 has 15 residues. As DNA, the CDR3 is TGTGCCAGCAGCTTTGGGGCTAGCGGGAAGGACGAGCAGTACTTC. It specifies CASSFGASGKDEQYF. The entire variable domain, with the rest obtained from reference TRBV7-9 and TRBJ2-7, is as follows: DTGVSQNPRHKITKRGQNVTFRCDPISEHNRLYWYRQTLGQGPEFLTYFQNEAQLEKSRLLSDRFSAERPKGSFSTLEIQRTEQGDSAMYLCASSFGASGKDEQYFGPGTRLTVT.

This CDR3 reads CASGTGVSPLHF. The CDR3 region has the DNA TGTGCCAGTGGGACAGGGGTTTCACCCCTCCACTTT. This rearrangement joins TRBV19 to TRBJ1-6; 10 bases agree with TRBD1. Germline lookup yields CDR1 LNHDA and CDR2 SQIVND (reference sequence). The CDR3 totals 12 residues. The J segment lost 9 bases and the V segment lost 8 bases, leaving 1 base of the junction unmatched.

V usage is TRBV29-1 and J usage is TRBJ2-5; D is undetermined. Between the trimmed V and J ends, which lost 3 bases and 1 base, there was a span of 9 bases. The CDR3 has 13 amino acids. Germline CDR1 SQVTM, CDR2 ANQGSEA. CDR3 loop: CSVELRVQETQYF. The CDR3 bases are TGCAGCGTTGAGTTACGGGTCCAAGAGACCCAGTACTTC.

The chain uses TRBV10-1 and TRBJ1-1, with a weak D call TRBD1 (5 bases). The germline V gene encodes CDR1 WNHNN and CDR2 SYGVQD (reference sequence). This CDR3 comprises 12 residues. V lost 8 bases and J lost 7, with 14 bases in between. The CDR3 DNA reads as TGCGCCAGCGTCGCCAGGGTGAATGAAGCTTTCTTT. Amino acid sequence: CASVARVNEAFF.

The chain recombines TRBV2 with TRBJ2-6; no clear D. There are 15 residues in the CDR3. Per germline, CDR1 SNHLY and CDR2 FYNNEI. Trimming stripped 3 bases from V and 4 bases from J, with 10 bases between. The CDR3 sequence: CASSEIEHGANVLTF. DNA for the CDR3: TGTGCCAGCAGTGAGATTGAGCACGGGGCCAACGTCCTGACTTTC.

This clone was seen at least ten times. The CDR3 DNA sequence: TGCGCCAGCAGCCAAGATCCCAGGGTTGGTGAAGCTTTCTTT. Translation: CASSQDPRVGEAFF. The chain employs TRBV4-3 and TRBJ1-1; the D gene is possibly TRBD1 (5 bases). V was shortened by 0 bases and J by 7 bases, with 12 bases between the two germline ends. Germline CDR1 reads LGHNA; CDR2 reads YSLEER. CDR3 length: 14 residues.

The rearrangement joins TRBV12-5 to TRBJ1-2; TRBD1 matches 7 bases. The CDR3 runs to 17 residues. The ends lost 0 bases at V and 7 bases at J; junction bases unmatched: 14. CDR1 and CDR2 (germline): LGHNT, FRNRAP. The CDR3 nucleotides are TGTGCTAGTGGTTTGGTACAGGTGTGGGACAGACCTATTGGCTACACCTTC. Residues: CASGLVQVWDRPIGYTF.

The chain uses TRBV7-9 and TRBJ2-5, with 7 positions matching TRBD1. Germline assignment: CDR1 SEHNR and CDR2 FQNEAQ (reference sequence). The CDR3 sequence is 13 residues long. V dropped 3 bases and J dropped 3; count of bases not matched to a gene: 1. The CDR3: CASSFDREETQYF. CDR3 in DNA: TGTGCCAGCAGCTTCGACAGGGAAGAGACCCAGTACTTC.

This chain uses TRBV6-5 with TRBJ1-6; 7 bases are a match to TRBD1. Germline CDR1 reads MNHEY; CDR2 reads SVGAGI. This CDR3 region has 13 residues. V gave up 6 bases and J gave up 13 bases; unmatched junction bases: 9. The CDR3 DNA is TGTGCCAGCAGCCTCGGACAGGAACGGCCCCTCCACTTT. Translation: CASSLGQERPLHF.

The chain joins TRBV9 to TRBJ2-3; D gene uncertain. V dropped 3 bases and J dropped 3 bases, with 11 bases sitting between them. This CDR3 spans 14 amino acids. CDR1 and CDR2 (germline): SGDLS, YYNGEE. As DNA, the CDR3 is TGTGCCAGCAGCGCCGATGTTAGTACAGATACGCAGTATTTT. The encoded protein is CASSADVSTDTQYF.

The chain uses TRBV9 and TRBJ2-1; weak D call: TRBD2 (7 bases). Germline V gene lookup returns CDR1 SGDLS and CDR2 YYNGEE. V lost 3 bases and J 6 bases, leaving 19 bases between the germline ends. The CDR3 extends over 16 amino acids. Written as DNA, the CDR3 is TGTGCCAGCAGCGCCTCGAGTAGGGGGGGAACCAATGAGCAGTTCTTC. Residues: CASSASSRGGTNEQFF.

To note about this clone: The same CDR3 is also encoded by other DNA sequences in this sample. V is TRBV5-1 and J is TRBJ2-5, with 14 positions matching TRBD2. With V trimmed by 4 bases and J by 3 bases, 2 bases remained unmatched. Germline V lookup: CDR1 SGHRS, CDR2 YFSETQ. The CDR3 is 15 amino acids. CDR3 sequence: CASSPTSGGEETQYF. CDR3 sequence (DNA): TGCGCCAGCAGCCCGACTAGCGGGGGGGAAGAGACCCAGTACTTC.

As DNA, the CDR3 is TGTGCCAGCAGTTTATCGGGTCGGACAGGCAATCAGCCCCAGCATTTT. Its translation: CASSLSGRTGNQPQHF. The chain links TRBV27 to TRBJ1-5; TRBD1 might be the D (6 bases). Looked up from germline, CDR1 is MNHEY and CDR2 is SMNVEV (reference sequence). The V gene lost 0 bases and the J gene lost 2 bases, with 11 bases spanning the gap. CDR3 length equals 16 residues.

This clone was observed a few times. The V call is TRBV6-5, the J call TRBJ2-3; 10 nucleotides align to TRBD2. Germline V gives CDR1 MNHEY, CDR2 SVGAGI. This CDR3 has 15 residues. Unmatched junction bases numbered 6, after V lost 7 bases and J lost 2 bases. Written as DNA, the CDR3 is TGTGCCAGCACCAATCTAGCGGGGGACACAGATACGCAGTATTTT. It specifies CASTNLAGDTDTQYF.

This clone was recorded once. The chain's CDR3 is CSDTYPRQDATYGYTF. The CDR3 DNA reads as TGCAGCGACACTTATCCCCGACAGGATGCTACCTATGGCTACACCTTC. The chain combines TRBV29-1 with TRBJ1-2, with a possible D match to TRBD1 (6 bases). V dropped 7 bases and J dropped 4 bases, with 25 bases sitting between them. This CDR3 is 16 amino acids long. The germline gives CDR1 SQVTM, CDR2 ANQGSEA.

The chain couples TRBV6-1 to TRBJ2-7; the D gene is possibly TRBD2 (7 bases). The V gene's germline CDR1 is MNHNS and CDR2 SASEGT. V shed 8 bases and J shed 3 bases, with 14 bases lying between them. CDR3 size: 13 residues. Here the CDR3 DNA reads TGTGCCAGCCAGGGGAGGGCGGGCTACGAGCAGTACTTC. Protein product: CASQGRAGYEQYF.

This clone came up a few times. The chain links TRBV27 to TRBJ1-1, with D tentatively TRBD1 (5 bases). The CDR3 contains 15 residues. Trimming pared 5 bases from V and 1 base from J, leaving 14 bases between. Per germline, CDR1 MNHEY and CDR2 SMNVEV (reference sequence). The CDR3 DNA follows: TGTGCCAGCAGTCTCTCGTGGGGCCCGAACACTGAAGCTTTCTTT. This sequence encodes CASSLSWGPNTEAFF.

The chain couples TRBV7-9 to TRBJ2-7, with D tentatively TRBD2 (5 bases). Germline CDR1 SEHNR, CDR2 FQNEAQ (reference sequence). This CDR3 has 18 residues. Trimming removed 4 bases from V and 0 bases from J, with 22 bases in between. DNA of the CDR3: TGTGCCAGCAGCTCCAGAGGGATAAATGGAAATGGCTCCTACGAGCAGTACTTC. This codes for CASSSRGINGNGSYEQYF.

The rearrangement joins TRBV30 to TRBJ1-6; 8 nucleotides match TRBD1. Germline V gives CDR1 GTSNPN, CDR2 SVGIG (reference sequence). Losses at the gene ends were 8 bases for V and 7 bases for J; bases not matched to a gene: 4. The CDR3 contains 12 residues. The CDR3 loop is CAGDRKNSPLHF. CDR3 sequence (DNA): TGTGCCGGGGACAGGAAGAATTCACCCCTCCACTTT.

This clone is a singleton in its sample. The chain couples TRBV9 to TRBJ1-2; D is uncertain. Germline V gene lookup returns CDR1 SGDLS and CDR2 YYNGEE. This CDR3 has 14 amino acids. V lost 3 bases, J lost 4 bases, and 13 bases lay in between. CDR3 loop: CASSAHPTIYGYTF. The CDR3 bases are TGTGCCAGCAGCGCTCACCCTACTATCTATGGCTACACCTTC.